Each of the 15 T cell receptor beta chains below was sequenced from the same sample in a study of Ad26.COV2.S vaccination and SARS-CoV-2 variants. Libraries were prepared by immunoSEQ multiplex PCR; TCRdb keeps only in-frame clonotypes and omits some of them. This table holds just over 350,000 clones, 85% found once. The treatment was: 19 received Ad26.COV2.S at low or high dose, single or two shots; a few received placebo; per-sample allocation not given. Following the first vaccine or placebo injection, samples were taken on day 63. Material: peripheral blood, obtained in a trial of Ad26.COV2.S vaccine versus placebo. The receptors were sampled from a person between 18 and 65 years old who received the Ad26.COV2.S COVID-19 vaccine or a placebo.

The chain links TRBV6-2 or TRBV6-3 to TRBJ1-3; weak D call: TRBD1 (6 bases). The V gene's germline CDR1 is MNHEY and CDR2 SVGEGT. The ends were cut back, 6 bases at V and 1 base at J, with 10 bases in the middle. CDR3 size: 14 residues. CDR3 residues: CASSLQGSGNTIYF. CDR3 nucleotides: TGTGCCAGCAGCCTACAGGGATCTGGAAACACCATATATTTT.

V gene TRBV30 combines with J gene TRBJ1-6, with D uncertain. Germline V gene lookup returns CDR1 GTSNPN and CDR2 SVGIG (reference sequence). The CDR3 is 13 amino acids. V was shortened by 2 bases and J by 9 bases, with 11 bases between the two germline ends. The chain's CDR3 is CAWSSAGGSPLHF. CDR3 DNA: TGTGCCTGGAGTTCGGCGGGAGGTTCACCCCTCCACTTT.

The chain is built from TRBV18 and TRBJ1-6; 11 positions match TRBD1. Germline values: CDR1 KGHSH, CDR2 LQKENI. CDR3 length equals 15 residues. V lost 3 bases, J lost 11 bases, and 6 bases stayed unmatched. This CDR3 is CASSPEGTGGAPLHF. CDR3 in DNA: TGTGCCAGCTCACCCGAGGGGACAGGGGGTGCACCCCTCCACTTT.

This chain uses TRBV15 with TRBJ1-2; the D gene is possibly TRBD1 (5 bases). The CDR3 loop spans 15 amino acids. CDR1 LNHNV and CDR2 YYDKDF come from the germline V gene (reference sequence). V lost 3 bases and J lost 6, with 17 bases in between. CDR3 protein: CATSRGPGRGDGYTF. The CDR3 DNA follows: TGTGCCACCAGCAGGGGGCCCGGAAGGGGCGATGGCTACACCTTC. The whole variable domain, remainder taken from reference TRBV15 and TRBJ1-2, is DAMVIQNPRYQVTQFGKPVTLSCSQTLNHNVMYWYQQKSSQAPKLLFHYYDKDFNNEADTPDNFQSRRPNTSFCFLDIRSPGLGDTAMYLCATSRGPGRGDGYTFGSGTRLTVV.

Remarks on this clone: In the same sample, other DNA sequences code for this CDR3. The CDR3 sequence: CASSVRAGGYNEQFF. DNA for the CDR3: TGTGCCAGCAGCGTACGCGCGGGAGGGTACAATGAGCAGTTCTTC. The chain links TRBV9 to TRBJ2-1, with TRBD2 identical over 9 bases. The V segment lost 1 base and the J segment 4 bases; nucleotides outside the gene matches: 3. The germline V gene has CDR1 SGDLS and CDR2 YYNGEE. The CDR3 consists of 15 residues.

This CDR3 reads CASSLGLAGRIGELFF. DNA of the CDR3: TGTGCCAGCAGCTTAGGACTAGCGGGGAGAATCGGGGAGCTGTTTTTT. The rearrangement uses TRBV7-2 and TRBJ2-2, with 11 nucleotides matching TRBD2. The CDR3 is 16 residues long. CDR1 is SGHTA and CDR2 is FQGNSA in the germline V gene. Unmatched junction bases numbered 5, after V lost 1 base and J lost 7 bases. The entire variable domain, with the rest obtained from reference TRBV7-2 and TRBJ2-2, is as follows: GAGVSQSPSNKVTEKGKDVELRCDPISGHTALYWYRQSLGQGLEFLIYFQGNSAPDKSGLPSDRFSAERTGGSVSTLTIQRTQQEDSAVYLCASSLGLAGRIGELFFGEGSRLTVL.

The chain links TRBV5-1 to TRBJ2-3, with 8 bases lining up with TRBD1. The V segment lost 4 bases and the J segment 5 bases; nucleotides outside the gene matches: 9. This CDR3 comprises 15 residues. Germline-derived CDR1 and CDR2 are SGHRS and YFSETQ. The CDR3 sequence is CASSGGQGSGDTQYF. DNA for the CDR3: TGCGCCAGCAGCGGCGGACAGGGTTCAGGAGATACGCAGTATTTT.

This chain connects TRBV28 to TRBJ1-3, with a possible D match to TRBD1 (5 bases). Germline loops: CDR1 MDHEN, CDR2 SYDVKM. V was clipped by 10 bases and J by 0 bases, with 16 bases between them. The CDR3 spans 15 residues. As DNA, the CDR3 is TGTGCCATCGTTAGTGGGGCAGCCTCTGGAAACACCATATATTTT. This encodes CAIVSGAASGNTIYF.

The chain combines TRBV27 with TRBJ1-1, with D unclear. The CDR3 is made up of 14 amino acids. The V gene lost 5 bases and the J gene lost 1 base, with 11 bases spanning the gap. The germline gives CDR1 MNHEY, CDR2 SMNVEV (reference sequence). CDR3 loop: CASSPEPANTEAFF. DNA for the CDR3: TGTGCCAGCAGTCCAGAACCTGCGAACACTGAAGCTTTCTTT.

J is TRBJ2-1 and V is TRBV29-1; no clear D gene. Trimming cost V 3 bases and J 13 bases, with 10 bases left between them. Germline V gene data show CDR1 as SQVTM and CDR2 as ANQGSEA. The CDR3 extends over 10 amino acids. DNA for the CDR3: TGCAGCGTTGAGGGTGAACTCCAGTTCTTC. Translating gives CSVEGELQFF.

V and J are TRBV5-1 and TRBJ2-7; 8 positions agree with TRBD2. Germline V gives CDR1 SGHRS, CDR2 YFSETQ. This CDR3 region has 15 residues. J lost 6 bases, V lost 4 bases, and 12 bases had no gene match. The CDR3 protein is CASSQTPGLGREQYF. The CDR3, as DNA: TGCGCCAGCAGCCAGACACCGGGACTAGGGCGCGAGCAGTACTTC.

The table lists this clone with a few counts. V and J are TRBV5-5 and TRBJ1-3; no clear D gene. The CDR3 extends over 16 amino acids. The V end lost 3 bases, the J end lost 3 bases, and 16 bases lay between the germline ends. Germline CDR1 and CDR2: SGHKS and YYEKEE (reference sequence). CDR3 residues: CASSWRVAANGNTIYF. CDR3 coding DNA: TGTGCCAGCAGCTGGCGGGTTGCCGCGAATGGAAACACCATATATTTT.

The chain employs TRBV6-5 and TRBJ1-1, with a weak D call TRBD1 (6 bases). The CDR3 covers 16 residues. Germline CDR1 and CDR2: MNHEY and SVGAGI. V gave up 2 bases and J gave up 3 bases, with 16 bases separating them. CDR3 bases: TGTGCCAGCAGTTACGACCACCTGGGGGCGGACACTGAAGCTTTCTTT. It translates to CASSYDHLGADTEAFF.

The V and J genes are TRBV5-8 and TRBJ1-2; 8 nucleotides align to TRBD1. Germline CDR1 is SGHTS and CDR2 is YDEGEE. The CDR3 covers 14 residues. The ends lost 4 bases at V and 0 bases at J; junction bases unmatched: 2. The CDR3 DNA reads TGTGCCAGCAGCCGGACAGGGTCTAACTATGGCTACACCTTC. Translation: CASSRTGSNYGYTF.

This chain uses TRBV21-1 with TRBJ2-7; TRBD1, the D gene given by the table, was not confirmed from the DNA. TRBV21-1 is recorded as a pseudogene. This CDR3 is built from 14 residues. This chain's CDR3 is CASNPRGRVYEQYF. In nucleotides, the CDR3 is TGTGCCAGCAACCCCAGGGGGCGGGTCTACGAGCAGTACTTC.